The rows below give T cell receptor beta chains drawn from one sample of a study of OX40 agonist ivuxolimab in advanced cancers. Some clones are missing from TCRdb's copy, which holds only in-frame ones; the method was immunoSEQ multiplex PCR. The repertoire holds fewer than 90,000 clones, approximately 86% seen once, with 2% to 2.5% in the top ten. The sequencing used CD4+ or CD8+ T cells sorted from blood, collected in a trial of the OX40 agonist ivuxolimab. The source is an adult with an advanced solid tumor such as melanoma, head and neck, liver or kidney cancer. Each CDR3 is given with its conserved first and last residue. The D gene is left open where the match is weak. Only some rows state a clone size, as once, few, many or a class for expanded clones.

D gene: .; V gene: TRBV15; clone size: few; J gene: TRBJ1-4; CDR3 DNA: TGTGCCACCAGCCCCTCGTGGGAGGCTGATGAAAAACTGTTTTTT; CDR3 protein: CATSPSWEADEKLFF
D gene: .; V gene: TRBV7-2; clone size: .; J gene: TRBJ2-3; CDR3 DNA: TGTGCCAGCAGCTTCAGCCTCCCGGGCCCAAGCACAGATACGCAGTATTTT; CDR3 protein: CASSFSLPGPSTDTQYF
D gene: TRBD2; V gene: TRBV5-4; clone size: once; J gene: TRBJ2-7; CDR3 DNA: TGTGCCAGCAGCTCACCTCCGGGACTAGCGGGAGGGACCTCCTACGAGCAGTACTTC; CDR3 protein: CASSSPPGLAGGTSYEQYF
D gene: .; V gene: TRBV9; clone size: .; J gene: TRBJ1-2; CDR3 DNA: TGTGCCAGCAGCGTTGATTCGTATGGCTACACCTTC; CDR3 protein: CASSVDSYGYTF
D gene: .; V gene: TRBV5-6; clone size: .; J gene: TRBJ1-1; CDR3 DNA: TGTGCCAGCAGCTGGGTGGGGTCAGAAGCTTTCTTT; CDR3 protein: CASSWVGSEAFF
D gene: .; V gene: TRBV19; clone size: .; J gene: TRBJ2-2; CDR3 DNA: TGTGCCAGTCGACTAGTCTTCGACACCGGGGAGCTGTTTTTT; CDR3 protein: CASRLVFDTGELFF
D gene: .; V gene: TRBV19; clone size: .; J gene: TRBJ2-1; CDR3 DNA: TGTGCCAGTAGGGAAGCGGGTGTGAGCTCCTACAATGAGCAGTTCTTC; CDR3 protein: CASREAGVSSYNEQFF
D gene: .; V gene: TRBV19; clone size: .; J gene: TRBJ2-7; CDR3 DNA: TGTGCCAGTAGACCTAGCGCCGGGTACGAGCAGTACTTC; CDR3 protein: CASRPSAGYEQYF
D gene: TRBD2; V gene: TRBV5-1; clone size: .; J gene: TRBJ2-2; CDR3 DNA: TGCGCCAGCAGCTCGGGGGGGCCCAGCACCGGGGAGCTGTTTTTT; CDR3 protein: CASSSGGPSTGELFF
D gene: TRBD1; V gene: TRBV28; clone size: .; J gene: TRBJ2-3; CDR3 DNA: TGTGCCAGCAGTTTATTCGGACAGGGGATCGGAGATACGCAGTATTTT; CDR3 protein: CASSLFGQGIGDTQYF
D gene: .; V gene: TRBV21-1; clone size: .; J gene: TRBJ1-6; CDR3 DNA: TGTGCCAGCAGAAACCGGGACAGGGTCCAATCACCCCTCCACTTT; CDR3 protein: CASRNRDRVQSPLHF
D gene: .; V gene: TRBV4-3; clone size: .; J gene: TRBJ2-5; CDR3 DNA: TGCGCCAGCAGCCAAGAAGGATTCCAAGAGACCCAGTACTTC; CDR3 protein: CASSQEGFQETQYF
D gene: TRBD1; V gene: TRBV5-5; clone size: .; J gene: TRBJ1-1; CDR3 DNA: TGTGCCAGCAGCCCTCGTCCACAGGGGCTGCTGGTAATGAACACTGAAGCTTTCTTT; CDR3 protein: CASSPRPQGLLVMNTEAFF
D gene: TRBD1; V gene: TRBV6-1; clone size: .; J gene: TRBJ2-1; CDR3 DNA: TGTGCCAGCAGTACCCGACAGGGGGCGGTGAGTGAGCAGTTCTTC; CDR3 protein: CASSTRQGAVSEQFF
D gene: TRBD1; V gene: TRBV29-1; clone size: .; J gene: TRBJ1-2; CDR3 DNA: TGCAGCGTTGAAGGGGGTAAAGGACAGGGAGGATATGGCTACACCTTC; CDR3 protein: CSVEGGKGQGGYGYTF
D gene: .; V gene: TRBV5-1; clone size: .; J gene: TRBJ2-4; CDR3 DNA: TGCGCCAGAGCGCCACCCCTCTCCGTCAAAAACATTCAGTACTTC; CDR3 protein: CARAPPLSVKNIQYF
D gene: TRBD1; V gene: TRBV6-1; clone size: .; J gene: TRBJ2-7; CDR3 DNA: TGTGCCAGCCGGGACAGGGTTGTCTACGAGCAGTACTTC; CDR3 protein: CASRDRVVYEQYF
D gene: .; V gene: TRBV2; clone size: .; J gene: TRBJ1-5; CDR3 DNA: TGTGCCAGCAGACCAGGGAACCCCAATCAGCCCCAGCATTTT; CDR3 protein: CASRPGNPNQPQHF
D gene: TRBD1; V gene: TRBV29-1; clone size: .; J gene: TRBJ1-2; CDR3 DNA: TGCAGCGTTGGTGGGACAGGGCCCTCTGGCTACACCTTC; CDR3 protein: CSVGGTGPSGYTF
D gene: TRBD1; V gene: TRBV11-2; clone size: .; J gene: TRBJ1-5; CDR3 DNA: TGTGCCAGCAGCCAAGGACAGGGGGGTCAGCCCCAGCATTTT; CDR3 protein: CASSQGQGGQPQHF
D gene: .; V gene: TRBV28; clone size: .; J gene: TRBJ2-7; CDR3 DNA: TGTGCCAGCAGTTTGGAGGAGGGCGAGCAGTACTTC; CDR3 protein: CASSLEEGEQYF
D gene: TRBD1; V gene: TRBV10-2; clone size: .; J gene: TRBJ2-7; CDR3 DNA: TGCGCCAGCAGTGCGGGACAGGGGCTTTACGAGCAGTACTTC; CDR3 protein: CASSAGQGLYEQYF
D gene: .; V gene: TRBV5-5; clone size: .; J gene: TRBJ2-7; CDR3 DNA: TGTGCCAGCAGCTTAGCACTAGGAAGGCAGTACTTC; CDR3 protein: CASSLALGRQYF
D gene: .; V gene: TRBV5-1; clone size: .; J gene: TRBJ1-1; CDR3 DNA: TGCGCCAGCAGCTTGATCGGACAGTCGAACACTGAAGCTTTCTTT; CDR3 protein: CASSLIGQSNTEAFF
D gene: .; V gene: TRBV30; clone size: .; J gene: TRBJ1-2; CDR3 DNA: TGTGCCTGGAGCCCCAGGGGCCCGCGGGGCTACACCTTC; CDR3 protein: CAWSPRGPRGYTF
D gene: .; V gene: TRBV7-3; clone size: .; J gene: TRBJ2-7; CDR3 DNA: TGTGCCAGCAGCTTAGCCAGGGTGACTAAGGACGAGCAGTACTTC; CDR3 protein: CASSLARVTKDEQYF
D gene: TRBD1; V gene: TRBV18; clone size: .; J gene: TRBJ1-1; CDR3 DNA: TGTGCCAGCTCACTAGACAGGGACTGGGCAGAAGCTTTCTTT; CDR3 protein: CASSLDRDWAEAFF
D gene: .; V gene: TRBV5-1; clone size: .; J gene: TRBJ1-4; CDR3 DNA: TGCGCCAGCAGCCCCGCACTTACTAATGAAAAACTGTTTTTT; CDR3 protein: CASSPALTNEKLFF
D gene: TRBD2; V gene: TRBV29-1; clone size: .; J gene: TRBJ2-1; CDR3 DNA: TGCAGCGTTACAGAGGGACTAGCGGGAGGGTTTAGCTCCTACAATGAGCAGTTCTTC; CDR3 protein: CSVTEGLAGGFSSYNEQFF
D gene: TRBD2; V gene: TRBV10-3; clone size: .; J gene: TRBJ2-7; CDR3 DNA: TGTGCCATCTCAAGCGGGAGCTCCTACGAGCAGTACTTC; CDR3 protein: CAISSGSSYEQYF
D gene: TRBD1; V gene: TRBV18; clone size: once; J gene: TRBJ2-1; CDR3 DNA: TGTGCCAGCTCACCACCGGGGCCAGGGGGCTCCAATGAGCAGTTCTTC; CDR3 protein: CASSPPGPGGSNEQFF
D gene: .; V gene: TRBV18; clone size: .; J gene: TRBJ2-6; CDR3 DNA: TGTGCCAGCTCACCACCGTCGGCCCCTGACGTCCTGACTTTC; CDR3 protein: CASSPPSAPDVLTF
D gene: .; V gene: TRBV15; clone size: .; J gene: TRBJ2-7; CDR3 DNA: TGTGCCACCAGCAGAGTTTCCGGGACCTACGAGCAGTACTTC; CDR3 protein: CATSRVSGTYEQYF
D gene: .; V gene: TRBV4-1; clone size: .; J gene: TRBJ2-7; CDR3 DNA: TGCGCCAGCAGCCAGGAACTAACCACCTCTAGGGAGCAGTACTTC; CDR3 protein: CASSQELTTSREQYF
D gene: .; V gene: TRBV19; clone size: .; J gene: TRBJ1-2; CDR3 DNA: TGTGCCAGTAGCCTGGGGGGAAACTATGGCTACACCTTC; CDR3 protein: CASSLGGNYGYTF
D gene: TRBD1; V gene: TRBV9; clone size: .; J gene: TRBJ1-2; CDR3 DNA: TGTGCCAGCAGCGCAGATGCCGGGACAGGGGGCAACTATGGCTACACCTTC; CDR3 protein: CASSADAGTGGNYGYTF
D gene: TRBD2; V gene: TRBV4-3; clone size: .; J gene: TRBJ2-1; CDR3 DNA: TGCGCCAGCAGCCAAGTGGGCGGGGGGGCTCAGAAGCAGTTCTTC; CDR3 protein: CASSQVGGGAQKQFF
D gene: .; V gene: TRBV5-8; clone size: .; J gene: TRBJ2-5; CDR3 DNA: TGTGCCAGCAGCTTGCTGATAGCGTACCAAGAGACCCAGTACTTC; CDR3 protein: CASSLLIAYQETQYF
D gene: .; V gene: TRBV7-2; clone size: .; J gene: TRBJ1-6; CDR3 DNA: TGTGCCAGCAGCTTGACAGTCTCCGCAACTTTCTATAATTCACCCCTCCACTTT; CDR3 protein: CASSLTVSATFYNSPLHF
D gene: .; V gene: TRBV7-7; clone size: once; J gene: TRBJ1-1; CDR3 DNA: TGTGCCAGCAGCTTAGATAAGGGGACTGAAGCTTTCTTT; CDR3 protein: CASSLDKGTEAFF
D gene: TRBD1; V gene: TRBV5-4; clone size: .; J gene: TRBJ2-5; CDR3 DNA: TGTGCCAGCAGCTCCCCCCGGGACAGCCAAGAGACCCAGTACTTC; CDR3 protein: CASSSPRDSQETQYF
D gene: .; V gene: TRBV27; clone size: .; J gene: TRBJ1-1; CDR3 DNA: TGTGCCAGCAGTTTAACAGTGACTATGAACACTGAAGCTTTCTTT; CDR3 protein: CASSLTVTMNTEAFF
D gene: .; V gene: TRBV7-6; clone size: .; J gene: TRBJ1-1; CDR3 DNA: TGTGCCAGCAGCCCAACGAGTATGAACACTGAAGCTTTCTTT; CDR3 protein: CASSPTSMNTEAFF
D gene: TRBD1; V gene: TRBV2; clone size: .; J gene: TRBJ1-4; CDR3 DNA: TGTGCCAGCACCCCGGACAGGGAGGCGGAAAAACTGTTTTTT; CDR3 protein: CASTPDREAEKLFF
D gene: .; V gene: TRBV30; clone size: .; J gene: TRBJ1-1; CDR3 DNA: TGTGCCTGGAAACCTGGGACTGCCCTGGCTGAAGCTTTCTTT; CDR3 protein: CAWKPGTALAEAFF
D gene: .; V gene: TRBV27; clone size: .; J gene: TRBJ1-5; CDR3 DNA: TGTGCCACCCACCCCGGGGTGATGGAGGACCGCTATAGCAATCAGCCCCAGCATTTT; CDR3 protein: CATHPGVMEDRYSNQPQHF
D gene: TRBD2; V gene: TRBV19; clone size: .; J gene: TRBJ2-1; CDR3 DNA: TGTGCCAGTAGTAGCGGCCGGGACTCTAGCGGGAGGGACAATGAGCAGTTCTTC; CDR3 protein: CASSSGRDSSGRDNEQFF
D gene: TRBD2; V gene: TRBV5-3; clone size: .; J gene: TRBJ2-1; CDR3 DNA: TGTGCCAGAAGCCAGCGGGAGGGCGGCGGTGAGCAGTTCTTC; CDR3 protein: CARSQREGGGEQFF